This T cell receptor (beta chain) was sequenced in a study of naive and memory T cell subsets. This clonotype was seen ten or more times. What it binds is unknown. J lost 8 bases, V lost 1 base, and 6 bases had no gene match. This CDR3 comprises 15 residues. Germline CDR1 and CDR2: SGHTA and FQGNSA. Study results and caveats: Potentially, T cell activation and differentiation skew this RNA-based measurement.

For blood and skin samples, reverse transcription used TCR alpha and beta constant primers. Via MiXCR, TCRdb re-called the UMI-ligation and nested PCR reads, giving one row per CDR3 protein. The sample yields approximately 20,000 distinct CDR3 sequences, 8% to 10% seen once. Treatment indicated: skin biopsy from PPD injection site in Mantoux-positive individual. Input was about 1 to 1,100 ng of DNase-treated total RNA without cell sorting. A UMI-containing oligonucleotide was joined by 3' ligation to the TCR cDNA template. The chain carries TRBV7-2 and TRBJ2-1; 9 nucleotides line up with TRBD2. The origin of this receptor is an adult in good health. The sequences come from skin, collected from a tuberculin skin test site. CDR3 sequence: CASSLVVSGSYEQFF. In DNA form, the CDR3 reads TGTGCCAGCAGCTTAGTTGTTAGCGGGAGCTATGAGCAGTTCTTC.